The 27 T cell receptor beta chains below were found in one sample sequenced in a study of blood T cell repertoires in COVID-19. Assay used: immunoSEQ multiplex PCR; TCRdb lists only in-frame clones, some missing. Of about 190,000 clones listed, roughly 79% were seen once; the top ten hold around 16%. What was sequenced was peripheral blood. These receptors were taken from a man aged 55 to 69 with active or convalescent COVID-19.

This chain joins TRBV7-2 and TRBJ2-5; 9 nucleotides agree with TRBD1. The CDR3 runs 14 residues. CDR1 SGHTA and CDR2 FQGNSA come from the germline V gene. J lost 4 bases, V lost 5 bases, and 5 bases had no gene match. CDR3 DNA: TGTGCCAGCAGCCTCGACAGGGGGGTAGAGACCCAGTACTTC. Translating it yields CASSLDRGVETQYF.

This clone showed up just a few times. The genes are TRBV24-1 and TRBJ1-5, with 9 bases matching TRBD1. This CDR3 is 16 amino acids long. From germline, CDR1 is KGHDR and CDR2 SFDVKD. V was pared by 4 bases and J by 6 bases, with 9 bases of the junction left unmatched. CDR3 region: CATSESGQGLVQPQHF. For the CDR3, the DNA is TGTGCCACCAGTGAATCCGGACAGGGGTTGGTTCAGCCCCAGCATTTT.

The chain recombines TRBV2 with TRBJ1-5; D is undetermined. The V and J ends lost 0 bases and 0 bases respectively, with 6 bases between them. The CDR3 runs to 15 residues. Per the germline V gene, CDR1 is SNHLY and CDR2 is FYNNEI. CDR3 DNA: TGTGCCAGCAGTGAAGCGCTGCGTAGCAATCAGCCCCAGCATTTT. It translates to CASSEALRSNQPQHF.

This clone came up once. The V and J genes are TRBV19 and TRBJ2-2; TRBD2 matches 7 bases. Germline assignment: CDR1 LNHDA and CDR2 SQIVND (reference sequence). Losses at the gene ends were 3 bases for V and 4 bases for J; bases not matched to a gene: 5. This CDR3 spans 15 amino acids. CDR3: CASSMWGGSTGELFF. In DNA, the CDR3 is TGTGCCAGTAGTATGTGGGGAGGGTCCACCGGGGAGCTGTTTTTT.

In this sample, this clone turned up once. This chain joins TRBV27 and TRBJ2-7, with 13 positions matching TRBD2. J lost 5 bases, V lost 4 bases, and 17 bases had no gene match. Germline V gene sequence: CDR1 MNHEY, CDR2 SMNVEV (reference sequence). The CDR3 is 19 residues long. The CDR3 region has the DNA TGTGCCAGCAGTTCAGGGGGCGGTGGGACTAGCGGGGTGGGGCACGAGCAGTACTTC. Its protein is CASSSGGGGTSGVGHEQYF.

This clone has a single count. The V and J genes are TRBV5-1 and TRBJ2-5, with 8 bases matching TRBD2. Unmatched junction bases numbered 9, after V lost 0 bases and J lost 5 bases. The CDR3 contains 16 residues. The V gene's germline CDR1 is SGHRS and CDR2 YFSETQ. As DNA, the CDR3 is TGCGCCAGCAGCTTGGTTTCGGCGGGAGGATTGGAGACCCAGTACTTC. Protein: CASSLVSAGGLETQYF.

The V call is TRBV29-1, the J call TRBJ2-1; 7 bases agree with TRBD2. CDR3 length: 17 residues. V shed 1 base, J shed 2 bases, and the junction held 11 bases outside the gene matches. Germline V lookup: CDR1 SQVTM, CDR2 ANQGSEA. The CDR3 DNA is TGCAGCGTTGAAGGTCGGGAGGAGAGTAGCGCCTACAATGAGCAGTTCTTC. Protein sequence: CSVEGREESSAYNEQFF.

Here the CDR3 reads CASSLSGSATNEKLFF. The CDR3 DNA is TGTGCCAGCAGTTTATCCGGGAGCGCAACTAATGAAAAACTGTTTTTT. The rearrangement joins TRBV28 to TRBJ1-4, with D unresolved. V was pared by 1 base and J by 0 bases, with 9 bases between. CDR3 length: 16 amino acids. CDR1 is MDHEN, CDR2 SYDVKM, per germline. The whole variable domain, filled in from reference TRBV28 and TRBJ1-4, reads DVKVTQSSRYLVKRTGEKVFLECVQDMDHENMFWYRQDPGLGLRLIYFSYDVKMKEKGDIPEGYSVSREKKERFSLILESASTNQTSMYLCASSLSGSATNEKLFFGSGTQLSVL.

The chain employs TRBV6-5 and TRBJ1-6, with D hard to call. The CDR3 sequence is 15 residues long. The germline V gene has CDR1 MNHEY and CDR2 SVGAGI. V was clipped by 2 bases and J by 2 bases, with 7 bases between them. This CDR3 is CASSYGRPYNSPLHF. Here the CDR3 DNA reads TGTGCCAGCAGTTACGGCCGCCCCTATAATTCACCCCTCCACTTT.

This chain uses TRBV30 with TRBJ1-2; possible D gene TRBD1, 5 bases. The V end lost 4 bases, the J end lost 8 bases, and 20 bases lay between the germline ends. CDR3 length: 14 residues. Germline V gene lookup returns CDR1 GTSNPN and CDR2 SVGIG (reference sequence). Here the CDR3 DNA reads TGTGCCTGGACTCGCCTCATAGGGGAGGGCGGCTACACCTTC. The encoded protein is CAWTRLIGEGGYTF. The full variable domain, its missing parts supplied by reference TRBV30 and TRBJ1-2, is SQTIHQWPATLVQPVGSPLSLECTVEGTSNPNLYWYRQAAGRGLQLLFYSVGIGQISSEVPQNLSASRPQDRQFILSSKKLLLSDSGFYLCAWTRLIGEGGYTFGSGTRLTVV.

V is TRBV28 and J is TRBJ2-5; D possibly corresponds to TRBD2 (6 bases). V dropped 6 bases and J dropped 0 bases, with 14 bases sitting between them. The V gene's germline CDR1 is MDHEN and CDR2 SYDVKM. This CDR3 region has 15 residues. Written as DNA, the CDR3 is TGTGCCAGCAGGCGGGACTCTCGGTACCAAGAGACCCAGTACTTC. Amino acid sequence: CASRRDSRYQETQYF. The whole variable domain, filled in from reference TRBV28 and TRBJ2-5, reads DVKVTQSSRYLVKRTGEKVFLECVQDMDHENMFWYRQDPGLGLRLIYFSYDVKMKEKGDIPEGYSVSREKKERFSLILESASTNQTSMYLCASRRDSRYQETQYFGPGTRLLVL.

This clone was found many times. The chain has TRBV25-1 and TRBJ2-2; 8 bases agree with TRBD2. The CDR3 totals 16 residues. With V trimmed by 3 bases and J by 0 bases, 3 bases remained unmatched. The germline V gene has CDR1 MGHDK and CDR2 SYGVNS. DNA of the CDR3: TGTGCCAGCAGTGATGGAGCGGGGGCGAACACCGGGGAGCTGTTTTTT. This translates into CASSDGAGANTGELFF.

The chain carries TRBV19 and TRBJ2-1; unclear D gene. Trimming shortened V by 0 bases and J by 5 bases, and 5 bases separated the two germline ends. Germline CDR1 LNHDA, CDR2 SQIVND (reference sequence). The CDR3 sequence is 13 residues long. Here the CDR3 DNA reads TGTGCCAGTAGTATAGAGCGCCACAATGAGCAGTTCTTC. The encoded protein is CASSIERHNEQFF.

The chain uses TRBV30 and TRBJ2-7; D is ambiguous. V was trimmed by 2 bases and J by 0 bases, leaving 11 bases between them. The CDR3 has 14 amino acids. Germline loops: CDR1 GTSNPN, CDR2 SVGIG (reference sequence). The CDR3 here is CAWSNPASSYEQYF. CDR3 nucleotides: TGTGCCTGGAGTAACCCCGCCAGCTCCTACGAGCAGTACTTC.

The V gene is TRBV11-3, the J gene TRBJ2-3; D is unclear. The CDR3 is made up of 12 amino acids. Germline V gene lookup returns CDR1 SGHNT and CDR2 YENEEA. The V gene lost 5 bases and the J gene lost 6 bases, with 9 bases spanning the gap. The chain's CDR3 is CASSQVEDTQYF. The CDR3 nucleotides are TGTGCCAGCAGCCAAGTCGAGGATACGCAGTATTTT.

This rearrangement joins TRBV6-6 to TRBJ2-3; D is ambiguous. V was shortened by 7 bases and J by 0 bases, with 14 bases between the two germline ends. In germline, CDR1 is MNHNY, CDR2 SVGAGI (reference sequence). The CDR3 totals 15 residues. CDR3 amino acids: CASTRYPYSTDTQYF. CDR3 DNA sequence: TGTGCCAGCACCCGGTATCCGTACAGCACAGATACGCAGTATTTT.

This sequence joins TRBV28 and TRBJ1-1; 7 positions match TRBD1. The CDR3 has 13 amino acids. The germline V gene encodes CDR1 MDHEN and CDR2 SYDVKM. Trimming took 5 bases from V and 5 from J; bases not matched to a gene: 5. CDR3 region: CASSGQEGTEAFF. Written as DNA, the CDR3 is TGTGCCAGCAGTGGACAGGAGGGGACTGAAGCTTTCTTT. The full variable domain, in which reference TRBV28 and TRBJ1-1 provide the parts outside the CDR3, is DVKVTQSSRYLVKRTGEKVFLECVQDMDHENMFWYRQDPGLGLRLIYFSYDVKMKEKGDIPEGYSVSREKKERFSLILESASTNQTSMYLCASSGQEGTEAFFGQGTRLTVV.

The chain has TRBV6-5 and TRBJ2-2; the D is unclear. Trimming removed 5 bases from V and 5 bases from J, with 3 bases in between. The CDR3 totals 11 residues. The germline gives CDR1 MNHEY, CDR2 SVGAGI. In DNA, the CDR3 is TGTGCCAGCAGTCGTACCGGGGAGCTGTTTTTT. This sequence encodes CASSRTGELFF.

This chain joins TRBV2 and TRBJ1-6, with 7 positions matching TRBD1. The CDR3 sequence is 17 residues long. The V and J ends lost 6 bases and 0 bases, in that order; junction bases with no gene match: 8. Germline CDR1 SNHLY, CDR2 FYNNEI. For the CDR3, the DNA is TGTGCCAGCAGCCCCCGACAGGGTAGCTCCTATAATTCACCCCTCCACTTT. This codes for CASSPRQGSSYNSPLHF.

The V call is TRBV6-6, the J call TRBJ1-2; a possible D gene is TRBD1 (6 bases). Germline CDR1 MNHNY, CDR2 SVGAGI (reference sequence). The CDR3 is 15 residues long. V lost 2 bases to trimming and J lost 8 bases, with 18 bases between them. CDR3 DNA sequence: TGTGCCAGCAGTTACAAAAAGGGAGGGGGACGGGGCTACACCTTC. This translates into CASSYKKGGGRGYTF.

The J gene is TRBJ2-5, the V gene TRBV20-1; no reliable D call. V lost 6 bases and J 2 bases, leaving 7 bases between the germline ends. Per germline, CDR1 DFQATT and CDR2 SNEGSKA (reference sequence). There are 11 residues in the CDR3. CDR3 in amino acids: CSAGRQETQYF. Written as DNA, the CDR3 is TGCAGTGCGGGCAGGCAAGAGACCCAGTACTTC.

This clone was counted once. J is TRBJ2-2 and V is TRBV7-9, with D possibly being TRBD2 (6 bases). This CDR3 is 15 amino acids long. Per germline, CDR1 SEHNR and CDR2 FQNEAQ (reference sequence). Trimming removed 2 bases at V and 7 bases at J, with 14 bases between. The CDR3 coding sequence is TGTGCCAGCAGCTTACCGGGAGTGTTAGTCGGGGAGCTGTTTTTT. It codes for CASSLPGVLVGELFF.

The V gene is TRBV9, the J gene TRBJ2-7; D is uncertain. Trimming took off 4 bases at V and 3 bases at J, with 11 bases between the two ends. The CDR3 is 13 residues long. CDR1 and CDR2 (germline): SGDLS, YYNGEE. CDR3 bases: TGTGCCAGCAGCCCAACCGCAGTCTACGAGCAGTACTTC. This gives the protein CASSPTAVYEQYF.

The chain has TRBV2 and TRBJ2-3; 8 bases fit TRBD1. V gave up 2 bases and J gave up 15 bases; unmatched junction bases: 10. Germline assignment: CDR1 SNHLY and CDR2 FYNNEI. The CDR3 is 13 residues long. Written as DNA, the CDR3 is TGTGCCAGCAGTGAAATAGATAGGGGACAGGAATATTTT. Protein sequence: CASSEIDRGQEYF.

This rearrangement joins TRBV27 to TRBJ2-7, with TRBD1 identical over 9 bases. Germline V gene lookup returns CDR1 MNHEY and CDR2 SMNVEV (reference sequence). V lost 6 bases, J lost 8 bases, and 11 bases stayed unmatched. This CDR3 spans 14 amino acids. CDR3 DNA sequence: TGTGCCAGCAGAACGACAGGGGGTCCCTTTAAGCAGTACTTC. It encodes CASRTTGGPFKQYF.

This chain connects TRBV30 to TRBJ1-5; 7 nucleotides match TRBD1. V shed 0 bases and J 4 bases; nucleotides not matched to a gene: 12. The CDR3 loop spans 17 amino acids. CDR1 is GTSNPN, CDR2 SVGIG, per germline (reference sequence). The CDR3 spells CAWSVTRTGGANQPQHF. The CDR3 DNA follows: TGTGCCTGGAGTGTCACCAGGACAGGTGGTGCAAATCAGCCCCAGCATTTT.

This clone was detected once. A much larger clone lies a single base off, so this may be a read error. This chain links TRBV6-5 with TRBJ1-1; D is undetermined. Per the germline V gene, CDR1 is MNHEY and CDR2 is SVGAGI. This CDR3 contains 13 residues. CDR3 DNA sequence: TGTACCAGCAGATTCCGGGCCCGCCCGGGGGCTTTCTTT. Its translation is CTSRFRARPGAFF.